This entry lists 3 T cell receptor beta chains sequenced from one sample in a study of blood T cell repertoires in COVID-19. Measured with immunoSEQ multiplex PCR; TCRdb has only the in-frame clones, and not every one. In the table there are approximately 76,000 clones, over 75% of which are singletons. Sequencing input: peripheral blood. The receptors shown here come from a man aged 45-65 years with acute or convalescent COVID-19.

The rearrangement uses TRBV6-2 or TRBV6-3 and TRBJ2-7, with 8 bases lining up with TRBD1. This CDR3 comprises 16 residues. Trimming took 4 bases from V and 2 from J; bases not matched to a gene: 10. Germline values: CDR1 MNHEY, CDR2 SVGEGT. CDR3 amino acids: CASSSAGTGETYEQYF. The CDR3 nucleotides are TGTGCCAGCAGTTCCGCCGGGACAGGAGAGACCTACGAGCAGTACTTC.

V is TRBV5-1 and J is TRBJ2-1; D might be TRBD2 (5 bases). Trimming took 4 bases from V and 8 from J, leaving 7 bases between them. The CDR3 totals 11 residues. Germline assignment: CDR1 SGHRS and CDR2 YFSETQ. The CDR3 reads CASSVDYEQFF. The CDR3 DNA reads TGCGCCAGCAGCGTGGACTATGAGCAGTTCTTC.

The chain employs TRBV28 and TRBJ2-4, with D maybe TRBD2 (5 bases). CDR3 size: 14 residues. Germline CDR1 is MDHEN and CDR2 is SYDVKM. Trimming removed 2 bases at V and 8 bases at J, with 13 bases between. Written as DNA, the CDR3 is TGTGCCAGCAGTTTAGGGCGGGTTTGGGACATTCAGTACTTC. Its protein product is CASSLGRVWDIQYF. The full variable domain, rest sourced from reference TRBV28 and TRBJ2-4, is DVKVTQSSRYLVKRTGEKVFLECVQDMDHENMFWYRQDPGLGLRLIYFSYDVKMKEKGDIPEGYSVSREKKERFSLILESASTNQTSMYLCASSLGRVWDIQYFGAGTRLSVL.